This entry lists 15 T cell receptor beta chains sequenced from one sample in a study of T cell repertoires in cytomegalovirus infection. Which antigens these TCRs recognize remains unknown. MiXCR, run by TCRdb on the reads, gives a single entry per CDR3 protein. The table lists 700,000 to 850,000 distinct CDR3 sequences, around a third of them singletons. The starting material was cultured CD8+ T cells from PBMCs, obtained from culture after CMV antigen stimulation. Every receptor here comes from a human donor in good health (CMV status not recorded). Some clones in this sample may be carry-over from other donors' samples.

A word on this clonotype: Just one base apart from a much larger clone, this may be a read error. The rearrangement joins TRBV4-1 to TRBJ2-7; tentatively, D is TRBD1 (5 bases). The CDR3 covers 14 residues. CDR1 is MGHRA, CDR2 YSYEKL, per germline. Here the CDR3 DNA reads TGCGTCAGCAGCCAAGGGCCAGGGTCCTACGAGCAGTACGTC. Translation: CVSSQGPGSYEQYV.

The chain joins TRBV7-9 to TRBJ2-3; no clear D. V lost 5 bases, J lost 7 bases, and 13 bases lay in between. Germline lookup yields CDR1 SEHNR and CDR2 FQNEAQ (reference sequence). The CDR3 length is 13 residues. The CDR3 DNA reads TGTGCCAGCAGCGGAGACGGCGTACATACGCAGTATTTT. Amino acids: CASSGDGVHTQYF.

The chain employs TRBV29-1 and TRBJ2-5; D is uncertain. This CDR3 spans 10 amino acids. CDR1 and CDR2 from the germline V gene are SQVTM and ANQGSEA. Trimming shortened V by 6 bases and J by 7 bases, and 9 bases separated the two germline ends. The CDR3 loop is CSVGFGTQYF. DNA for the CDR3: TGCAGCGTGGGGTTTGGGACCCAGTACTTC.

The rearrangement joins TRBV6-5 to TRBJ2-1; 11 bases map to TRBD2. The CDR3 totals 15 residues. Trimming took 6 bases from V and 5 from J; bases not matched to a gene: 6. CDR1 and CDR2 from the germline V gene are MNHEY and SVGAGI. The CDR3 region has the DNA TGTGCCAGCAGCAAACTAGCGGGGGCCAACAATGAGCAGTTCTTC. It is translated as CASSKLAGANNEQFF.

V and J are TRBV27 and TRBJ2-1; TRBD2 matches at 11 bases. The CDR3 has 16 residues. J gave up 0 bases and V 4 bases, and 2 bases lay outside the gene matches. Looked up from germline, CDR1 is MNHEY and CDR2 is SMNVEV (reference sequence). CDR3 DNA sequence: TGTGCCAGCAGTTGGGGACTAGCGGACTCCTACAATGAGCAGTTCTTC. Translation: CASSWGLADSYNEQFF.

This clonotype was detected ten times or more. The rearrangement joins TRBV7-6 to TRBJ1-5; no definite D call. Germline V gives CDR1 SGHVS, CDR2 FNYEAQ. Between the trimmed V and J ends, which lost 1 base and 2 bases, there was a span of 18 bases. There are 18 residues in the CDR3. CDR3 in DNA: TGTGCCAGCAGCTTAGATCCGGTGACTCCCAGTCGCAATCAGCCCCAGCATTTT. The encoded protein is CASSLDPVTPSRNQPQHF.

This chain uses TRBV10-3 with TRBJ1-2; TRBD1 matches 10 bases. Germline loops: CDR1 ENHRY, CDR2 SYGVKD. J lost 2 bases, V lost 5 bases, and 8 bases had no gene match. The CDR3 sequence is 16 residues long. The CDR3 DNA sequence: TGTGCCATCAGTTTGCTTATGACAGGGGGCAACTATGGCTACACCTTC. It specifies CAISLLMTGGNYGYTF.

This clonotype came up many times. The chain is built from TRBV7-8 and TRBJ1-1; TRBD1 agrees at 10 bases. The V and J ends lost 1 base and 0 bases, in that order; junction bases with no gene match: 8. The CDR3 loop spans 18 amino acids. Germline assignment: CDR1 SGHVS and CDR2 FQNEAQ. Here the CDR3 DNA reads TGTGCCAGCAGCTTAGTAGACCGGGACAGGGGTATGAACACTGAAGCTTTCTTT. Translation gives CASSLVDRDRGMNTEAFF.

The chain combines TRBV27 with TRBJ2-1; perhaps TRBD2 as D (5 bases). The CDR3 contains 14 residues. The germline gives CDR1 MNHEY, CDR2 SMNVEV (reference sequence). V was pared by 6 bases and J by 3 bases, with 12 bases between. Written as DNA, the CDR3 is TGTGCCAGCAGGCTCGGGGTCCTCTACAATGAGCAGTTCTTC. The encoded protein is CASRLGVLYNEQFF.

This clonotype occurred many times. The chain couples TRBV28 to TRBJ2-7; 13 positions agree with TRBD2. The V segment lost 3 bases and the J segment 2 bases; nucleotides outside the gene matches: 22. This CDR3 is 22 amino acids long. Germline V gene lookup returns CDR1 MDHEN and CDR2 SYDVKM. In DNA form, the CDR3 reads TGTGCCAGCAGTTTGGGACTAGCGGGGCCCCTACCGGGGGGCTCCGAGGCCTACGAGCAGTACTTC. Amino acids: CASSLGLAGPLPGGSEAYEQYF.

This clonotype was observed a handful of times. This chain links TRBV7-6 with TRBJ1-5; D perhaps matches TRBD1 (6 bases). CDR3 length: 15 amino acids. V was cut by 3 bases and J by 1 base, with 10 bases left in between. In germline, CDR1 is SGHVS, CDR2 FNYEAQ. CDR3 in DNA: TGTGCCAGCAGCTTTGAGGGGGAGAGCAATCAGCCCCAGCATTTT. Its protein product is CASSFEGESNQPQHF.

The sample holds a few counts of this clonotype. This chain joins TRBV12-3 or TRBV12-4 and TRBJ2-1; D might be TRBD1 (6 bases). V shed 5 bases and J shed 8 bases, with 19 bases lying between them. The CDR3 has 15 residues. CDR3 nucleotides: TGTGCCAGCAGTCCAAGAGCGAGGGGGATGGATGAGCAGTTCTTC. Translated, it gives CASSPRARGMDEQFF.

There are many counts of this clonotype. The V and J genes are TRBV7-8 and TRBJ2-2; TRBD1 is a possible D gene (5 bases). Germline V gives CDR1 SGHVS, CDR2 FQNEAQ. V was cut by 8 bases and J by 4 bases, with 17 bases left in between. This CDR3 contains 15 residues. CDR3: CASQWLQVLTGELFF. The CDR3 DNA reads as TGTGCCAGCCAGTGGTTACAGGTGCTCACCGGGGAGCTGTTTTTT.

This clonotype came up many times. The chain employs TRBV7-6 and TRBJ2-1; TRBD2 matches at 9 bases. The CDR3 spans 14 residues. With 7 bases clipped from V and 5 bases from J, the junction kept 6 bases outside the gene matches. CDR1 and CDR2 (germline): SGHVS, FNYEAQ. Here the CDR3 reads CASNSGGWNNEQFF. DNA of the CDR3: TGTGCCAGCAACAGCGGGGGGTGGAACAATGAGCAGTTCTTC.

This clonotype was seen many times. This chain links TRBV7-8 with TRBJ2-1, with D perhaps assigned TRBD1 or TRBD2 (6 bases each). The CDR3 is made up of 16 amino acids. The V gene lost 6 bases and the J gene lost 3 bases, with 18 bases spanning the gap. The germline V gene encodes CDR1 SGHVS and CDR2 FQNEAQ. DNA for the CDR3: TGTGCCAGCAGTCCTCGGGGGCTTAAACTCTACAATGAGCAGTTCTTC. The encoded protein is CASSPRGLKLYNEQFF.